These 3 T cell receptor beta chains were all obtained from the same sample, sequenced in a study of radiotherapy plus CTLA-4 blockade in lung cancer (dated 2018 in TCRdb). The library relied on the immunoSEQ multiplex PCR assay. TCRdb retrieved this table from immuneACCESS and kept in-frame rearrangements only. Not all clones are present; in checked studies, unresolved V genes account for under half, and no reason is known for the remainder. The sample table lists approximately 98,000 clones, around 86% of them with a count of one. Of the sample, 3% to 4% falls within the top ten clones. The sequenced sample was peripheral blood, obtained from a patient treated with radiotherapy plus ipilimumab. Receptors were obtained from a human donor with non-small cell lung cancer who had a partial response to radiotherapy plus ipilimumab.

CDR3 bases: TGCGCCAGCAGCTTTGTGGGACAGTCCTACACAGATACGCAGTATTTT. Protein product: CASSFVGQSYTDTQYF. V gene TRBV5-1 combines with J gene TRBJ2-3, with 7 nucleotides matching TRBD1. CDR1 and CDR2 from the germline V gene are SGHRS and YFSETQ. The CDR3 totals 16 residues. The V segment lost 2 bases and the J segment 2 bases; nucleotides outside the gene matches: 8.

The chain employs TRBV30 and TRBJ2-5; tentatively, D is TRBD2 (6 bases). This CDR3 region has 13 residues. Looked up from germline, CDR1 is GTSNPN and CDR2 is SVGIG (reference sequence). Trimming took 0 bases from V and 1 from J, leaving 6 bases between them. CDR3 region: CAWSVLAQETQYF. CDR3 DNA sequence: TGTGCCTGGAGTGTACTAGCCCAAGAGACCCAGTACTTC.

The chain has TRBV13 and TRBJ2-3; 7 bases are shared with TRBD2. Germline V CDR1 and CDR2: PRHDT, FYEKMQ (reference sequence). V was clipped by 2 bases and J by 5 bases; unmatched bases: 13. The CDR3 contains 17 residues. The DNA of the CDR3 is TGTGCCAGCAGCTTAAGGTTTGGGGCGGGAGTTGTAGATACGCAGTATTTT. Residues: CASSLRFGAGVVDTQYF.